This TCR beta chain was recorded in a study of cytomegalovirus exposure and HLA in healthy donors. Study-level results: The authors later found most CMV-associated TCR beta chains appeared HLA-restricted.

These donors, healthy bone marrow donors, were studied. Turning to this clone: The antigen is unknown.

From germline, CDR1 is LNHDA and CDR2 SQIVND (reference sequence). The CDR3 is 16 amino acids. V shed 0 bases, J shed 2 bases, and the junction held 4 bases outside the gene matches. The study ran its PCR with 60 Vbeta and 13 Jbeta primers. Assay: immunoSEQ multiplex PCR; the TCRdb copy retains only in-frame clones and omits some. The sample holds some 120,000 clones. Sequenced input: PBMCs. This clonotype originated in a man between 18 and 35 years old in good health and CMV-seronegative. The chain has TRBV19 and TRBJ2-3, with 8 bases aligning to TRBD2. The CDR3 spells CASSIEGLAYTDTQYF. CDR3 nucleotide sequence: TGTGCCAGTAGTATAGAAGGACTAGCCTACACAGATACGCAGTATTTT.